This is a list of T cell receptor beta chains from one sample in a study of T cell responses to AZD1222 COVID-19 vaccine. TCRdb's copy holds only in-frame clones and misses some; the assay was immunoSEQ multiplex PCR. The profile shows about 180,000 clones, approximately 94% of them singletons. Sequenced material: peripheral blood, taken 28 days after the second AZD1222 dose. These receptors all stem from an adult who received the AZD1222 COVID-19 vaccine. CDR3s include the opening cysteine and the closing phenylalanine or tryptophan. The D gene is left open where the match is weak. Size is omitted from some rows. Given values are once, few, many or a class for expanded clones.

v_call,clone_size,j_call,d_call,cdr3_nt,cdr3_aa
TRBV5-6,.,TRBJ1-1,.,TGTGCCAGCAGCTTGGGGGGAATCAACACTGAAGCTTTCTTT,CASSLGGINTEAFF
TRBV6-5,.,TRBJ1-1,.,TGTGCCAGCAGTTACCCTACTACAGGGATCGGCACTGAAGCTTTCTTT,CASSYPTTGIGTEAFF
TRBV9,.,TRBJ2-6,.,TGTGCCAGCAGCGGAGGGGTTACTGGGGCCAACGTCCTGACTTTC,CASSGGVTGANVLTF
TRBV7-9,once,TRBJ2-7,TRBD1,TGTGCCAGCAGCTTAGAAGGACAGGGACACTACGAGCAGTACTTC,CASSLEGQGHYEQYF
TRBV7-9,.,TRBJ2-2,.,TGTGCCAGCAGCTTCGCTGGGGGGCCGAACACCGGGGAGCTGTTTTTT,CASSFAGGPNTGELFF
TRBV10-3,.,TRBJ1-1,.,TGTGCCATCAGTCCCAAAGGGACTGAAGCTTTCTTT,CAISPKGTEAFF
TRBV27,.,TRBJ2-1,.,TGTGCCAGCAGGGACCAGATGTGGAATGAGCAGTTCTTC,CASRDQMWNEQFF
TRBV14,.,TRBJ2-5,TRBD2,TGTGCCAGCAGCCAAGATGGCGGGACAGTTTCTCCGCTAGCGGGGGAGACCCAGTACTTC,CASSQDGGTVSPLAGETQYF
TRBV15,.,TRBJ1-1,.,TGTGCCACCAGCAGAGTAACTGAAGCTTTCTTT,CATSRVTEAFF
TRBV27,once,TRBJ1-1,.,TGTGCCAGCAAGAGGTTGGGGACCACTGAAGCTTTCTTT,CASKRLGTTEAFF
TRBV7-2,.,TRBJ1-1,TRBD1,TGTGCCAGCAGCTTAGGGAGTGACAGGGGTTGGGCTGAAGCTTTCTTT,CASSLGSDRGWAEAFF
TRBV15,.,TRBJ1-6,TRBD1,TGTGCCACCAGCAGCCCACGCACCGGGACAGACAATTCACCCCTCCACTTT,CATSSPRTGTDNSPLHF
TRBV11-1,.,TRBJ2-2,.,TGTGCCAGCAGCCCGTGGATGCGAAACACCGGGGAGCTGTTTTTT,CASSPWMRNTGELFF
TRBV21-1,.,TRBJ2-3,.,TGTGCCAGCAGGATCCGGGACAGGGGCCCACGGCCGCAGTATTTT,CASRIRDRGPRPQYF
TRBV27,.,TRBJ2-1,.,TGTGCCAGCAGTTTCGCATCGGCAAACAATGAGCAGTTCTTC,CASSFASANNEQFF
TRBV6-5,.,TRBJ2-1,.,TGTGCCAGCACTCCCTGGGACAATGAGCAGTTCTTC,CASTPWDNEQFF
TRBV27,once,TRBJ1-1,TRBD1,TGTGCCAGCGCGTTGACCGGGACAGTAAATGAAGCTTTCTTT,CASALTGTVNEAFF
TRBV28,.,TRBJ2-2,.,TGTGCCAGCAGTTTATACACCGGGGAGCTGTTTTTT,CASSLYTGELFF
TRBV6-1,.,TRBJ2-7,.,TGTGCCAGCAGTGAAGGGGCATTTTACGAGCAGTACTTC,CASSEGAFYEQYF
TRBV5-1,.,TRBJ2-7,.,TGCGCCAGCAGCTTCGGAATCCGGCAGTACTTC,CASSFGIRQYF
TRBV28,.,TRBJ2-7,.,TGTGCCAGCACCTCATGGGGTAGCGGAGCCTACGAGCAGTACTTC,CASTSWGSGAYEQYF
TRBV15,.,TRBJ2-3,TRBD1,TGTGCCACCAGCAGAGATAGGGACTGGAACAGGGGGCTCTCTAACACAGATACGCAGTATTTT,CATSRDRDWNRGLSNTDTQYF
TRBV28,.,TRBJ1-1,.,TGTGCCAGCAGCTTCCAGTTGGGGGCGCACACTGAAGCTTTCTTT,CASSFQLGAHTEAFF
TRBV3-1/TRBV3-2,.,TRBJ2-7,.,TGTGCCAGCAGGCCAGGACTGGACCTTGCCGAGCAGTACTTC,CASRPGLDLAEQYF
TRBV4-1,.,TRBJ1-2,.,TGCGCCAGCAGCCAAGTCCCAGTAGCGACGCCCCTCCACGGGGGCTACACCTTC,CASSQVPVATPLHGGYTF
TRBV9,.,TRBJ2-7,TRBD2,TGTGCCAGCAGCCCCCTCAGCGGGGGGTACGAGCAGTACTTC,CASSPLSGGYEQYF
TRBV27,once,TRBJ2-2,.,TGTGCCAGCAGCCCCTTATTGGGGGCTTCGAACACCGGGGAGCTGTTTTTT,CASSPLLGASNTGELFF
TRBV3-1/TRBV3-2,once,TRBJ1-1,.,TGTGCCAGCAGCCCGAGGGGGATCACTGAAGCTTTCTTT,CASSPRGITEAFF
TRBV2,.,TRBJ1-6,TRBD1,TGTGCCAGCAGCGCTGGGACAGGGAGCTCCTATAATTCACCCCTCCACTTT,CASSAGTGSSYNSPLHF
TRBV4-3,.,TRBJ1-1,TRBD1,TGCGCCAGCAGCCAAGAGGCGGGACAGGGCTTTGGAGCTTTCTTT,CASSQEAGQGFGAFF
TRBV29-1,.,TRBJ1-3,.,TGCAGCGTTGAAGGGGGGGGAGTCATATATTTT,CSVEGGGVIYF
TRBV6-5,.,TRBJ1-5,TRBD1,TGTGCCAGCGGGACAGGGGAGGACAATCAGCCCCAGCATTTT,CASGTGEDNQPQHF
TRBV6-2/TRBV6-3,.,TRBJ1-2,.,TGTGCCAGCAGTACCCTTAGTTATGGCTACACCTTC,CASSTLSYGYTF
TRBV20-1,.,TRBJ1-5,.,TGCAGTGCTAGTCGGGGTTACGGCAATCAGCCCCAGCATTTT,CSASRGYGNQPQHF
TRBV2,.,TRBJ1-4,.,TGTGCCAGCAGCCCGGAAGGGGCTGGAACTAATGAAAAACTGTTTTTT,CASSPEGAGTNEKLFF
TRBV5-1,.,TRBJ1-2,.,TGCGCCAGCAGTCCTACCCTTAACTATGGCTACACCTTC,CASSPTLNYGYTF
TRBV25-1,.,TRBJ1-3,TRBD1,TGTGCCAGCAGCCTACAGGGGTTGGGCGGAAACACCATATATTTT,CASSLQGLGGNTIYF
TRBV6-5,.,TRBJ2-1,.,TGTGCCAGCATGAGCGGAGCGGTCTACAATGAGCAGTTCTTC,CASMSGAVYNEQFF
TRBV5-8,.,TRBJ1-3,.,TGTGCCAGCAGCTTGACTGGAAACACCATATATTTT,CASSLTGNTIYF
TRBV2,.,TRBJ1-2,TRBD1,TGTGCCAGCAGTGAAAGTCAGGGGGTATTCGCAGTGGATGGCTACACCTTC,CASSESQGVFAVDGYTF
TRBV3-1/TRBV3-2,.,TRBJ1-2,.,TGTGCCAGCAGCCCAGGAGCTAACTATGGCTACACCTTC,CASSPGANYGYTF